Shown below are 4 T cell receptor beta chains from a single sample sequenced in a study of CD8 T cells in Susac syndrome. An amount of RNA that ranged from roughly 0.45 to 1 ug was reverse transcribed with random hexamers. TCRdb passed the immunoSEQ multiplex PCR reads through MiXCR, listing each CDR3 protein once. The profile shows some 450,000 distinct CDR3 sequences, approximately 85% of them singletons. Sequencing was carried out using CD8+ T cells from PBMCs. Receptors were obtained from a human donor with multiple sclerosis.

The DNA of the CDR3 is TGCGCCAGCAGCCAAAGACTAGCGGGAGGGGATGAGCAGTTCTTC. It specifies CASSQRLAGGDEQFF. The chain joins TRBV4-1 to TRBJ2-1; 14 positions match TRBD2. Germline trimming cut 2 bases from V and 8 bases from J; bases unmatched to any gene: 2. The CDR3 loop spans 15 amino acids. Looked up from germline, CDR1 is MGHRA and CDR2 is YSYEKL.

The chain links TRBV5-6 to TRBJ1-2, with 7 bases that match TRBD1. Losses at the gene ends were 0 bases for V and 3 bases for J; bases not matched to a gene: 8. There are 16 residues in the CDR3. Germline CDR1 and CDR2: SGHDT and YYEEEE. CDR3 in DNA: TGTGCCAGCAGCTTGGGGGCAGGGGGTCCCCACTATGGCTACACCTTC. It codes for CASSLGAGGPHYGYTF.

This chain connects TRBV27 to TRBJ2-1; TRBD2 aligns across 7 bases. Germline loops: CDR1 MNHEY, CDR2 SMNVEV (reference sequence). This CDR3 region has 16 residues. With V trimmed by 0 bases and J by 9 bases, 11 bases remained unmatched. The CDR3: CASSLSERGSRGEQFF. CDR3 DNA sequence: TGTGCCAGCAGTTTATCGGAGCGGGGCTCCCGGGGTGAGCAGTTCTTC.

This clonotype appeared once. The chain is built from TRBV18 and TRBJ2-2; the D gene is possibly TRBD2 (6 bases). The CDR3 spans 17 residues. V dropped 9 bases and J dropped 4 bases, with 24 bases sitting between them. Looked up from germline, CDR1 is KGHSH and CDR2 is LQKENI. CDR3 residues: CASSFTPWGVSTGELFF. CDR3 nucleotide sequence: TGTGCCAGTTCATTCACCCCGTGGGGGGTGAGCACCGGGGAGCTGTTTTTT.